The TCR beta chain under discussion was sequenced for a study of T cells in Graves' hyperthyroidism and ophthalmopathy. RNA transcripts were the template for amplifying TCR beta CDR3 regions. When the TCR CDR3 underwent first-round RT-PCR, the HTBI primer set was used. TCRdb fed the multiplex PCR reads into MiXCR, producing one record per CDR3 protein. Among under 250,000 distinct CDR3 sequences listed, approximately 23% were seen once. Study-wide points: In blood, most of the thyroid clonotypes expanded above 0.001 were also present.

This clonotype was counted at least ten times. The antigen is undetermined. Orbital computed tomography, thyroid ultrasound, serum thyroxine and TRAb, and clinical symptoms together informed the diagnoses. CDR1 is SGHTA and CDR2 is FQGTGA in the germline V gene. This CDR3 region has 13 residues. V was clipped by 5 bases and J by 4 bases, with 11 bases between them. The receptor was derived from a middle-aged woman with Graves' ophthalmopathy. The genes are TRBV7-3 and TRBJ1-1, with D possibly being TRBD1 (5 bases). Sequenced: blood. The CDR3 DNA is TGTGCCAGCAGCACGCAGGGAGGCACTGAAGCTTTCTTT. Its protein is CASSTQGGTEAFF.